These 10 T cell receptor beta chains were all obtained from the same sample, sequenced in a study of identical twins. TCRdb analysed the 5' RACE reads with MiXCR anew, one entry per CDR3 protein. The table lists about 240,000 distinct CDR3 sequences, roughly 13% of them singletons. This sample was also put to use in a study of yellow fever vaccine responses in identical twins.

Specimen: memory (CD45RO+) T cells sorted from blood. The receptors shown here come from a woman in her late teens or twenties in good health.

V gene TRBV12-3 or TRBV12-4 combines with J gene TRBJ2-1; a weak D match, TRBD2 (6 bases). V lost 8 bases to trimming and J lost 8 bases, with 16 bases between them. The CDR3 has 13 residues. The CDR3 sequence: CASRSSREHEQFF. CDR3 nucleotides: TGTGCCAGCCGCAGTTCGCGGGAACATGAGCAGTTCTTC.

V gene TRBV7-2 combines with J gene TRBJ2-5; D might be TRBD1 or TRBD2, each matching 5 bases. The CDR3 covers 16 residues. From germline, CDR1 is SGHTA and CDR2 FQGNSA. V lost 3 bases to trimming and J lost 2 bases, with 16 bases between them. The CDR3 bases are TGTGCCAGCAGCTTTTTCGGGACCTATGGACAAGAGACCCAGTACTTC. Protein: CASSFFGTYGQETQYF.

The rearrangement joins TRBV28 to TRBJ2-5; D not resolved. This CDR3 is built from 13 residues. Germline values: CDR1 MDHEN, CDR2 SYDVKM. V gave up 11 bases and J gave up 1 base, with 14 bases separating them. Here the CDR3 reads CAGPPDLQETQYF. The CDR3, as DNA: TGTGCCGGACCACCCGATCTCCAAGAGACCCAGTACTTC.

This clonotype was observed many times. The chain couples TRBV3-1 to TRBJ2-2; D not certain. Germline V lookup: CDR1 LGHDT, CDR2 YNNKEL (reference sequence). CDR3 length: 14 amino acids. Trimming took off 1 base at V and 3 bases at J, with 6 bases between the two ends. Here the CDR3 reads CASSQGPDTGELFF. The CDR3 region has the DNA TGTGCCAGCAGCCAAGGGCCGGACACCGGGGAGCTGTTTTTT.

The sample holds many counts of this clonotype. The V call is TRBV5-1, the J call TRBJ2-5; TRBD2 matches at 8 bases. V shed 4 bases and J 0 bases; nucleotides not matched to a gene: 14. The CDR3 sequence is 18 residues long. Germline loops: CDR1 SGHRS, CDR2 YFSETQ. The CDR3 loop reads CASSPKTTSGVYQETQYF. CDR3 nucleotides: TGCGCCAGCAGCCCTAAAACTACTAGCGGAGTGTACCAAGAGACCCAGTACTTC.

The chain carries TRBV6-5 and TRBJ2-7, with D possibly matching TRBD2 (7 bases). V shed 1 base and J shed 3 bases, with 16 bases lying between them. Germline lookup yields CDR1 MNHEY and CDR2 SVGAGI. CDR3 length: 16 residues. The CDR3 bases are TGTGCCAGCAGTTACTGGGAGGGGGTGTTGTACTACGAGCAGTACTTC. Protein product: CASSYWEGVLYYEQYF.

This clonotype was seen repeatedly, ten times or more. The V and J genes are TRBV12-3 or TRBV12-4 and TRBJ2-4, with TRBD1 identical over 8 bases. The CDR3 totals 14 residues. The trim removed 6 bases at V and 9 bases at J, leaving 10 bases unmatched. The CDR3 loop is CASSEQGAWAIQYF. The CDR3 nucleotides are TGTGCCAGCAGCGAGCAGGGGGCGTGGGCCATTCAGTACTTC.

The rearrangement joins TRBV7-3 to TRBJ1-1; tentative D call: TRBD1 (6 bases). Trimming left V 5 bases short and J 2 bases short, with 12 bases between. CDR3 length: 14 residues. In germline, CDR1 is SGHTA, CDR2 FQGTGA. CDR3 nucleotide sequence: TGTGCCAGCAGCGCGGACAGCCTAAACACTGAAGCTTTCTTT. Translating gives CASSADSLNTEAFF.

This clonotype was recorded a few times. The rearrangement links TRBV7-2 to TRBJ2-3; 7 nucleotides agree with TRBD1. This CDR3 region has 16 residues. The germline V gene has CDR1 SGHTA and CDR2 FQGNSA. J gave up 1 base and V 6 bases, and 10 bases lay outside the gene matches. The CDR3 DNA reads as TGTGCCAGCAGAAATAGACAGGGTATGGGCACAGATACGCAGTATTTT. It yields the protein CASRNRQGMGTDTQYF.

This clonotype showed up just a few times. This chain's CDR3 is CAWGDRVELFF. For the CDR3, the DNA is TGTGCCTGGGGCGACAGAGTGGAGCTGTTTTTT. V and J are TRBV30 and TRBJ2-2; D is perhaps TRBD1 (5 bases). Germline assignment: CDR1 GTSNPN and CDR2 SVGIG (reference sequence). Trimming left V 5 bases short and J 10 bases short, with 11 bases between. The CDR3 is made up of 11 amino acids.